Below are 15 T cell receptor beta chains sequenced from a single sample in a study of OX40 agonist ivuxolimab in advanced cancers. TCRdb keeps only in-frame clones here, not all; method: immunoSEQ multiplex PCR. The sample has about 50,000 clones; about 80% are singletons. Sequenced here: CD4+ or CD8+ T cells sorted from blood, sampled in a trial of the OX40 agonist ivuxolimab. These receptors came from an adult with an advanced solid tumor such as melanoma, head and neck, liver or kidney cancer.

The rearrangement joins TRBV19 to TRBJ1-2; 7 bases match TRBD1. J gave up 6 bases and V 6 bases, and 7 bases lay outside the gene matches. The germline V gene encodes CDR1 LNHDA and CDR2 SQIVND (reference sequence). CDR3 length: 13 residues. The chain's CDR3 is CASRQSTGDGYTF. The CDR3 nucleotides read TGTGCCAGTAGACAGTCCACAGGGGATGGCTACACCTTC.

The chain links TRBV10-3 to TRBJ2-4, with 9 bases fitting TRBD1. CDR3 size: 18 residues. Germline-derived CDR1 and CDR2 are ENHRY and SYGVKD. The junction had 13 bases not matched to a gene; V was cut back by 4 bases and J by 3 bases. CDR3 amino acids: CAISATPGTGRDKNIQYF. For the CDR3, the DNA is TGTGCCATCAGTGCTACCCCCGGGACAGGGAGGGACAAAAACATTCAGTACTTC.

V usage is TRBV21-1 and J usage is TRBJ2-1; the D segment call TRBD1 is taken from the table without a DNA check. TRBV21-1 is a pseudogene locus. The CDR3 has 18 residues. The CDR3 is CASSAGIPGGPIYNEQFF. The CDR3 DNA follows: TGTGCCAGCAGCGCAGGGATCCCAGGGGGCCCTATTTACAATGAGCAGTTCTTC.

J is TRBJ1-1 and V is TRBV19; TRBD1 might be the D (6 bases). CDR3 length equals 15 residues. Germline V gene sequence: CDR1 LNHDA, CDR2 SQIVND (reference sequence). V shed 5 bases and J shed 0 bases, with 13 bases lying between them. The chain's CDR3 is CASSDQGNLNTEAFF. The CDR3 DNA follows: TGTGCCAGTAGTGACCAGGGGAACCTGAACACTGAAGCTTTCTTT.

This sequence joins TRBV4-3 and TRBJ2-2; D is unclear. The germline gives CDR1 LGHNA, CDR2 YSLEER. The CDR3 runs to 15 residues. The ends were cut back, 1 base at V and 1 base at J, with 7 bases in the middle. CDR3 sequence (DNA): TGCGCCAGCAGCCAAGGGACGGTGAACACCGGGGAGCTGTTTTTT. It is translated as CASSQGTVNTGELFF.

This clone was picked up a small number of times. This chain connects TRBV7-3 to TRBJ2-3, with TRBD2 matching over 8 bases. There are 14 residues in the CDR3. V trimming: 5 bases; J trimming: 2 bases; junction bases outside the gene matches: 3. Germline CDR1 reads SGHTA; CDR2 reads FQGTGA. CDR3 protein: CASSQGLVTDTQYF. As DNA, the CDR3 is TGTGCCAGCAGCCAGGGACTAGTCACAGATACGCAGTATTTT. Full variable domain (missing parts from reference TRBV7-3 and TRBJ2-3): GAGVSQTPSNKVTEKGKYVELRCDPISGHTALYWYRQSLGQGPEFLIYFQGTGAADDSGLPNDRFFAVRPEGSVSTLKIQRTERGDSAVYLCASSQGLVTDTQYFGPGTRLTVL.

CDR3 protein: CASSIGAGRVNTEAFF. The CDR3 DNA reads as TGTGCCAGTAGTATAGGAGCGGGCAGGGTGAACACTGAAGCTTTCTTT. This chain links TRBV19 with TRBJ1-1; D possibly corresponds to TRBD1 (5 bases). This CDR3 spans 16 amino acids. The germline CDR1 and CDR2 sequences are LNHDA and SQIVND (reference sequence). Deletions cut 1 base from V and 0 bases from J, with 12 bases between.

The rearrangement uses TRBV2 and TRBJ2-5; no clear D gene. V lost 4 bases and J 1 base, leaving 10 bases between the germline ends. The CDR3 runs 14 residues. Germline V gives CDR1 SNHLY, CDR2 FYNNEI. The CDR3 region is CASSGESLQETQYF. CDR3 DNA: TGTGCCAGCAGTGGGGAATCCCTCCAAGAGACCCAGTACTTC.

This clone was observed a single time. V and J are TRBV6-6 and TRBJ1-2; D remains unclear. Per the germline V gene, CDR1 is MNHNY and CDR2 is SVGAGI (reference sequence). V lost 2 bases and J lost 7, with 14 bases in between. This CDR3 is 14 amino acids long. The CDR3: CASSYDDSRRGYTF. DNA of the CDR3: TGTGCCAGCAGTTACGACGACTCCCGCCGTGGCTACACCTTC.

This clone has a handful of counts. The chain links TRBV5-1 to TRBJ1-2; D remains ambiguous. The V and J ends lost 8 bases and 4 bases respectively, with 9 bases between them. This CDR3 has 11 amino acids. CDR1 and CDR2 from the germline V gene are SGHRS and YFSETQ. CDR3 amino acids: CARSTIYGYTF. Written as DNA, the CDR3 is TGCGCCAGATCTACTATCTATGGCTACACCTTC.

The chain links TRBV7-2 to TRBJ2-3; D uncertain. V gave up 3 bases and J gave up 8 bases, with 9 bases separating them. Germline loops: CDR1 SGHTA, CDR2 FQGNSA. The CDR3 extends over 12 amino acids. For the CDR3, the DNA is TGTGCCAGCAGCTTGTACTCGGGTACGCAGTATTTT. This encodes CASSLYSGTQYF.

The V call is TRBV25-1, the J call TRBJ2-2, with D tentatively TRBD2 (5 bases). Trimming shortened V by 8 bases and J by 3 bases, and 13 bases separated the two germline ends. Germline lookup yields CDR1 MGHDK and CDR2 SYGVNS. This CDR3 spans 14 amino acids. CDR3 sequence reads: CASLSRGYTGELFF. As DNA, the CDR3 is TGTGCCAGCCTATCACGGGGTTACACCGGGGAGCTGTTTTTT. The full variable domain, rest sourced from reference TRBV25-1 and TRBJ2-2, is EADIYQTPRYLVIGTGKKITLECSQTMGHDKMYWYQQDPGMELHLIHYSYGVNSTEKGDLSSESTVSRIRTEHFPLTLESARPSHTSQYLCASLSRGYTGELFFGEGSRLTVL.

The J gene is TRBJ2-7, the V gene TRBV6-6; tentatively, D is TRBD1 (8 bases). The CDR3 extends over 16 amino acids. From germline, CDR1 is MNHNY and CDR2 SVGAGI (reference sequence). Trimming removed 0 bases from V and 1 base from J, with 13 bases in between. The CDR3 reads CASSYSDREGSYEQYF. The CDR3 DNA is TGTGCCAGCAGTTACTCGGACAGGGAGGGATCCTACGAGCAGTACTTC.

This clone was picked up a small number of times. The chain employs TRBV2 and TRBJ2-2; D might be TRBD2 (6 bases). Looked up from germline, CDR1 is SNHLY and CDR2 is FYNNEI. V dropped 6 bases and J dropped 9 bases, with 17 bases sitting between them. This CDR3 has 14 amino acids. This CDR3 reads CASSPQGLHRELFF. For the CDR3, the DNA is TGTGCCAGCAGCCCCCAGGGACTTCACCGGGAGCTGTTTTTT.

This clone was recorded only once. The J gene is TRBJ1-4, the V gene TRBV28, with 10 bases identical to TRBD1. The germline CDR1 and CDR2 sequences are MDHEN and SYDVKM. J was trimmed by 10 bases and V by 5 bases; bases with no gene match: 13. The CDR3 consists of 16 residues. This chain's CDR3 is CASSLGQGVSQGKLFF. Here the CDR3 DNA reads TGTGCCAGCAGTCTCGGACAGGGGGTTAGTCAAGGAAAACTGTTTTTT.